What follows describes a single TCR beta chain. Its antigen is unknown. The data were obtained in a study of glioma-infiltrating T cells after dendritic cell vaccination. Study at large: Dendritic cells derived from monocytes and pulsed with autologous tumor lysate formed the vaccine.

Study-level points and caveats: Higher TCR clonality did not directly relate to longer survival. Complete blood and tumor specimen sets were limited to few patients.

Primers: 60 V beta forward and 13 J beta reverse. The table came from immunoSEQ multiplex PCR; TCRdb's copy has only in-frame clones and leaves some out. The table lists about 50,000 clones, about 85% of them singletons. V trimming: 4 bases; J trimming: 4 bases; junction bases outside the gene matches: 12. This CDR3 is 17 amino acids long. CDR1 and CDR2 from the germline V gene are LGHNA and YNFKEQ. This rearrangement joins TRBV4-2 to TRBJ2-2, with 7 nucleotides matching TRBD2. Sequenced material: blood, taken before dendritic cell vaccination. This receptor was identified in a human donor with glioblastoma. The CDR3 DNA is TGTGCCAGCAGCCGCAAGGCTAGCGGAGGGGTCACCGGGGAGCTGTTTTTT. It codes for CASSRKASGGVTGELFF.